These T cell receptor beta chains were read from a single sample in a study of blood T cell repertoires in COVID-19. Method: immunoSEQ multiplex PCR; TCRdb's copy keeps in-frame clones and lacks some. The sample lists around 61,000 clones, 85% to 90% occurring once. Sequences were obtained from peripheral blood. Source of these receptors: a man aged 50-60 years with active COVID-19. Each CDR3 is given with its conserved first and last residue. Fields, in order: V gene, J gene, D gene, clone size, CDR3 DNA, CDR3 protein. The D gene is left open where the match is weak. The size of a clone is reported for some rows only, either as once, few or many, or as a class for expanded clones.

V: TRBV5-1
J: TRBJ2-3
D: TRBD1
size: once
DNA: TGCGCCAGCAGCTCGACAGGGTCGGGAGATACGCAGTATTTT
CDR3: CASSSTGSGDTQYF

V: TRBV6-2/TRBV6-3
J: TRBJ2-5
D: TRBD2
size: -
DNA: TGTGCCAGCAGCAGCGTCGGGACTACGGGCGGGACCCAGTACTTC
CDR3: CASSSVGTTGGTQYF

V: TRBV10-3
J: TRBJ2-1
D: -
size: -
DNA: TGTGCCATCAGTGAGTCGACGTGGGCCAATGAGCAGTTCTTC
CDR3: CAISESTWANEQFF

V: TRBV18
J: TRBJ2-2
D: -
size: -
DNA: TGTGCCAGCTCAGTGGAGGGAACCACCGGGGAGCTGTTTTTT
CDR3: CASSVEGTTGELFF

V: TRBV5-4
J: TRBJ2-1
D: -
size: -
DNA: TGTGCCAGCAGGGAGACTATGACGACTTACAATGAGCAGTTCTTC
CDR3: CASRETMTTYNEQFF

V: TRBV10-3
J: TRBJ1-2
D: TRBD1
size: -
DNA: TGTGCCATCAGTGAGGGGACAGGGGGGTCGAGCGGCTACACCTTC
CDR3: CAISEGTGGSSGYTF

V: TRBV7-9
J: TRBJ1-6
D: TRBD1
size: many
DNA: TGTGCCAGCAGCTGGACAGGAGATAATTCACCCCTCCACTTT
CDR3: CASSWTGDNSPLHF

V: TRBV15
J: TRBJ2-3
D: TRBD2
size: -
DNA: TGTGCCACCAGCAGAGATCTATCGGCTAGCGGGGTGGATACGCAGTATTTT
CDR3: CATSRDLSASGVDTQYF

V: TRBV5-1
J: TRBJ2-3
D: -
size: -
DNA: TGCGCCAGCAGCTTGTGGGCAGGAAGCACAGATACGCAGTATTTT
CDR3: CASSLWAGSTDTQYF

V: TRBV18
J: TRBJ1-5
D: -
size: -
DNA: TGTGCCAGCTCACCACCGGGACACCAGGTTAGCAATCAGCCCCAGCATTTT
CDR3: CASSPPGHQVSNQPQHF

V: TRBV5-4
J: TRBJ2-7
D: TRBD2
size: few
DNA: TGTGCCAGCAGCCTTCCCGGGACTAGCGCCTACGAGCAGTACTTC
CDR3: CASSLPGTSAYEQYF

V: TRBV3-1/TRBV3-2
J: TRBJ2-7
D: -
size: once
DNA: TGTGCCGGCTCATCCGGGGGTGGTGGAGTCTACGAGCAGTACTTC
CDR3: CAGSSGGGGVYEQYF

V: TRBV5-1
J: TRBJ1-4
D: -
size: -
DNA: TGCGCCAGCAGCACGGGGGTCTTCGATGAAAAACTGTTTTTT
CDR3: CASSTGVFDEKLFF

V: TRBV7-2
J: TRBJ2-7
D: -
size: once
DNA: TGTGCCAGCAGCTCGAGCGGAGGGGCTAACTCCTACGAGCAGTACTTC
CDR3: CASSSSGGANSYEQYF

V: TRBV5-1
J: TRBJ1-6
D: TRBD1
size: many
DNA: TGCGCCAGCTGGGACAGCAATTCACCCCTCCACTTT
CDR3: CASWDSNSPLHF

V: TRBV27
J: TRBJ2-1
D: TRBD2
size: -
DNA: TGTGCCAGCAGTTTATCCCGACTAGCGGGAGTGGTCAATGAGCAGTTCTTC
CDR3: CASSLSRLAGVVNEQFF

V: TRBV5-1
J: TRBJ2-4
D: -
size: -
DNA: TGCGCCAGCAGCACCTTACCAGGGGTGGGCAACATTCAGTACTTC
CDR3: CASSTLPGVGNIQYF

V: TRBV7-9
J: TRBJ2-7
D: TRBD1
size: -
DNA: TGTGCCAGCAGCGTAGGACAGGGGGCTACCTACGAGCAGTACTTC
CDR3: CASSVGQGATYEQYF